The 32 T cell receptor beta chains presented below share a single source sample, sequenced in a study of patients and donors after allogeneic stem cell transplantation. One entry per CDR3 protein results from TCRdb running MiXCR on the RT-PCR reads. Of around 200,000 distinct CDR3 sequences detected, 35% to 45% appear once; the ten largest clones hold around 10%. The sequenced sample consisted of blood, either unsorted or a sorted T cell fraction (not recorded which). These receptors all come from a human donor who was either an allogeneic HSCT recipient or a stem cell or donor lymphocyte infusion donor (not recorded which). It is not recorded whose cells these are; they may come from a transplant donor.

There are many counts of this clonotype. The chain recombines TRBV7-2 with TRBJ1-1; no definite D call. CDR3 length: 14 amino acids. Trimming took 1 base from V and 4 from J, leaving 10 bases between them. Germline V lookup: CDR1 SGHTA, CDR2 FQGNSA. The CDR3 nucleotides are TGTGCCAGCAGCTTAGTAACAGTCGCCACTGAAGCTTTCTTT. It is translated as CASSLVTVATEAFF.

This clonotype was picked up a small number of times. The chain is built from TRBV14 and TRBJ1-4; a possible D gene is TRBD1 (6 bases). V was clipped by 4 bases and J by 0 bases, with 12 bases between them. The germline CDR1 and CDR2 sequences are SGHDN and FVKESK. CDR3 size: 16 residues. For the CDR3, the DNA is TGTGCCAGCAGCCCCCTACAGGGACCAACTAATGAAAAACTGTTTTTT. Translating gives CASSPLQGPTNEKLFF.

This clonotype was counted between two and nine times. The chain has TRBV12-3 or TRBV12-4 and TRBJ2-2, with D unclear. CDR3 length: 14 residues. Trimming left V 5 bases short and J 8 bases short, with 15 bases between. CDR3 protein: CASSPQVAMGELFF. The CDR3 DNA reads TGTGCCAGCAGTCCGCAGGTGGCGATGGGGGAGCTGTTTTTT.

In its sample, this clonotype was seen a few times. The rearrangement uses TRBV4-2 and TRBJ1-4; D call uncertain. V gave up 4 bases and J gave up 8 bases, with 8 bases separating them. This CDR3 is 12 amino acids long. Germline values: CDR1 LGHNA, CDR2 YNFKEQ. CDR3 amino acids: CASSPQEEKLFF. The CDR3 DNA is TGTGCCAGCAGCCCCCAAGAGGAAAAACTGTTTTTT.

This chain uses TRBV3-1 with TRBJ2-1; TRBD1 or TRBD2 may be the D gene (6 bases each). Trimming removed 1 base at V and 10 bases at J, with 11 bases between. Per germline, CDR1 LGHDT and CDR2 YNNKEL (reference sequence). This CDR3 comprises 13 residues. The CDR3 here is CASSQVIGGEQFF. The CDR3 nucleotides read TGTGCCAGCAGCCAAGTCATAGGGGGGGAGCAGTTCTTC.

This clonotype was counted between two and nine times. The chain joins TRBV4-2 to TRBJ1-2; D unresolved. This CDR3 spans 14 amino acids. Deletions cut 0 bases from V and 2 bases from J, with 7 bases between. Germline V gene sequence: CDR1 LGHNA, CDR2 YNFKEQ. The CDR3 bases are TGTGCCAGCAGCCAAGAGGGCAGGAACTATGGCTACACCTTC. Its translation: CASSQEGRNYGYTF.

The chain has TRBV5-5 and TRBJ1-2; D perhaps matches TRBD1 (5 bases). Trimming pared 1 base from V and 8 bases from J, leaving 12 bases between. Per germline, CDR1 SGHKS and CDR2 YYEKEE (reference sequence). The CDR3 covers 13 residues. CDR3 loop: CASSLPQGEGYTF. Here the CDR3 DNA reads TGTGCCAGCAGCTTGCCCCAGGGCGAAGGCTACACCTTC.

The chain combines TRBV9 with TRBJ2-1; TRBD2 agrees at 11 bases. V trimming: 1 base; J trimming: 10 bases; junction bases outside the gene matches: 4. The CDR3 is 14 residues long. Germline-derived CDR1 and CDR2 are SGDLS and YYNGEE. The CDR3 nucleotides are TGTGCCAGCAGCGTACCTAGCGGGGGGATGGAGCAGTTCTTC. Translation: CASSVPSGGMEQFF.

Only a few counts were recorded for this clonotype. The J gene is TRBJ2-3, the V gene TRBV12-3 or TRBV12-4; D might be TRBD2 (6 bases). The CDR3 is 14 residues long. Trimming cost V 2 bases and J 1 base, with 7 bases left between them. CDR3 coding DNA: TGTGCCAGCAGTTTACCTAGCGGCACAGATACGCAGTATTTT. Protein: CASSLPSGTDTQYF.

The CDR3 loop is CATSRDTSGGVEAFF. The DNA for the CDR3 is TGTGCCACCAGCAGAGATACGAGCGGGGGCGTGGAAGCTTTCTTT. This rearrangement joins TRBV15 to TRBJ1-1, with D tentatively TRBD1 (6 bases). Germline V lookup: CDR1 LNHNV, CDR2 YYDKDF (reference sequence). V lost 0 bases, J lost 8 bases, and 16 bases lay in between. This CDR3 region has 15 residues. The whole variable domain, remainder taken from reference TRBV15 and TRBJ1-1, is DAMVIQNPRYQVTQFGKPVTLSCSQTLNHNVMYWYQQKSSQAPKLLFHYYDKDFNNEADTPDNFQSRRPNTSFCFLDIRSPGLGDTAMYLCATSRDTSGGVEAFFGQGTRLTVV.

In nucleotides, the CDR3 is TGTGCCAGCAGTTTTCGTACAGAAGAGACCCAGTACTTC. It translates to CASSFRTEETQYF. This rearrangement joins TRBV12-3 or TRBV12-4 to TRBJ2-5; D unclear. This CDR3 comprises 13 residues. V was shortened by 3 bases and J by 3 bases, with 8 bases between the two germline ends.

This clonotype was counted only a few times. The genes are TRBV12-3 or TRBV12-4 and TRBJ1-3, with D unclear. This CDR3 region has 12 residues. The V gene lost 7 bases and the J gene lost 5 bases, with 9 bases spanning the gap. CDR3 DNA: TGTGCCAGCACCACCCTTCGAAACACCATATATTTT. As protein: CASTTLRNTIYF.

The table lists this clonotype with a few counts. Germline is not matched at one junction end, which may reflect a read error. V gene TRBV7-9 combines with J gene TRBJ1-2; D is ambiguous. Germline V lookup: CDR1 SEHNR, CDR2 FQNEAQ (reference sequence). The CDR3 is 9 amino acids. CDR3 DNA sequence: TGTGCCAGCAGCTTAGGGACGCGCTTC. Translating it yields CASSLGTRF.

This chain joins TRBV7-9 and TRBJ2-7, with 7 bases lining up with TRBD1. This CDR3 comprises 16 residues. Per germline, CDR1 SEHNR and CDR2 FQNEAQ (reference sequence). V dropped 3 bases and J dropped 2; count of bases not matched to a gene: 10. CDR3 DNA: TGTGCCAGCAGCTTGGCCCGAGGGGGCTTCACCTACGAGCAGTACTTC. Amino acid sequence: CASSLARGGFTYEQYF.

V usage is TRBV12-3 or TRBV12-4 and J usage is TRBJ1-1; D is ambiguous. The CDR3 extends over 13 amino acids. The ends were cut back, 2 bases at V and 5 bases at J, with 9 bases in the middle. CDR3 sequence reads: CASSLKVGTEAFF. DNA of the CDR3: TGTGCCAGCAGTTTAAAGGTGGGGACTGAAGCTTTCTTT.

The table lists this clonotype with a few counts. The genes are TRBV7-2 and TRBJ2-1; possible D gene TRBD2, 6 bases. Germline V gene data show CDR1 as SGHTA and CDR2 as FQGNSA. The V and J ends lost 3 bases and 4 bases respectively, with 19 bases between them. The CDR3 contains 17 residues. CDR3 nucleotide sequence: TGTGCCAGCAGCTTTAGCGGCGGGAACCCCGCTTACAATGAGCAGTTCTTC. Translating gives CASSFSGGNPAYNEQFF.

V and J are TRBV6-1 and TRBJ1-5; D is undetermined. The germline V gene encodes CDR1 MNHNS and CDR2 SASEGT. The V and J ends lost 6 bases and 3 bases respectively, with 6 bases between them. CDR3 length: 12 amino acids. The CDR3 DNA reads TGTGCCAGCAGGATGTTCAATCAGCCCCAGCATTTT. This gives the protein CASRMFNQPQHF.

The chain joins TRBV24-1 to TRBJ2-5, with TRBD2 as a possible D gene (5 bases). The CDR3 extends over 14 amino acids. Germline V lookup: CDR1 KGHDR, CDR2 SFDVKD. The V end was cut by 4 bases, the J end by 2 bases, with 10 bases between. The CDR3 reads CATSDPGTQETQYF. The CDR3 DNA sequence: TGTGCCACCAGTGACCCGGGAACTCAAGAGACCCAGTACTTC.

V and J are TRBV7-9 and TRBJ1-2; 7 bases match TRBD1. V shed 5 bases, J shed 9 bases, and the junction held 12 bases outside the gene matches. CDR1 SEHNR and CDR2 FQNEAQ come from the germline V gene (reference sequence). This CDR3 has 14 amino acids. The CDR3 region is CASSAGTVSHCYTF. In DNA form, the CDR3 reads TGTGCCAGCAGCGCCGGGACAGTGTCCCATTGCTACACCTTC.

The genes are TRBV7-8 and TRBJ2-5; TRBD1 aligns across 7 bases. The CDR3 totals 17 residues. Looked up from germline, CDR1 is SGHVS and CDR2 is FQNEAQ. After removal of 1 base from V and 2 bases from J, the junction contained 10 bases not matched to a gene. CDR3 amino acids: CASSLVHQDREQETQYF. Here the CDR3 DNA reads TGTGCCAGCAGCTTAGTCCACCAAGACAGGGAACAAGAGACCCAGTACTTC.

The chain links TRBV18 to TRBJ1-2, with 7 bases fitting TRBD1. The CDR3 is 13 residues long. Germline lookup yields CDR1 KGHSH and CDR2 LQKENI. The J segment lost 8 bases and the V segment lost 1 base, leaving 4 bases of the junction unmatched. CDR3 in DNA: TGTGCCAGCTCACCACGGGACAGAAACGGCTACACCTTC. It yields the protein CASSPRDRNGYTF.

J is TRBJ2-3 and V is TRBV20-1, with D possibly matching TRBD2 (5 bases). The V gene lost 1 base and the J gene lost 3 bases, with 17 bases spanning the gap. In germline, CDR1 is DFQATT, CDR2 SNEGSKA (reference sequence). CDR3 length: 16 residues. As DNA, the CDR3 is TGCAGTGCTAGAGTATACCGGGGAGAAATGACAGATACGCAGTATTTT. As protein: CSARVYRGEMTDTQYF.

V is TRBV12-3 or TRBV12-4 and J is TRBJ1-5, with 11 positions matching TRBD1. This CDR3 contains 20 residues. Losses at the gene ends were 2 bases for V and 0 bases for J; bases not matched to a gene: 12. Written as DNA, the CDR3 is TGTGCCAGCAGTTTAATCGGACAGGGGGCTCTCGACCTTAGCAATCAGCCCCAGCATTTT. Translation gives CASSLIGQGALDLSNQPQHF.

This clonotype was detected only a few times. The genes are TRBV28 and TRBJ2-7, with 9 bases matching TRBD1. The CDR3 length is 15 residues. The V gene's germline CDR1 is MDHEN and CDR2 SYDVKM. With V trimmed by 4 bases and J by 1 base, 5 bases remained unmatched. In nucleotides, the CDR3 is TGTGCCAGCAGTTCCGGGACAGGGCATTCCTACGAGCAGTACTTC. This sequence encodes CASSSGTGHSYEQYF.

The CDR3 sequence: CAISLGGSTEAFF. Here the CDR3 DNA reads TGTGCCATCTCGTTGGGGGGGAGCACTGAAGCTTTCTTT. The rearrangement joins TRBV10-3 to TRBJ1-1; perhaps TRBD1 as D (5 bases). With 8 bases removed from V and 4 bases from J, the gap between germline ends came to 14 bases. The CDR3 extends over 13 amino acids. Germline V CDR1 and CDR2: ENHRY, SYGVKD.

This clonotype was counted between two and nine times. CDR3 DNA sequence: TGTGCCAGCAGCTGGGGACAGGGAGGCTACACCTTC. This codes for CASSWGQGGYTF. This chain links TRBV12-3 or TRBV12-4 with TRBJ1-2; 9 bases are shared with TRBD1. Trimming cost V 6 bases and J 8 bases; bases outside gene matches: 4. The CDR3 is made up of 12 amino acids.

Of note for this clonotype: Its ends do not fully match the called genes, so a read error is possible. The chain uses TRBV27 and TRBJ2-7, with 11 bases identical to TRBD1. CDR3 length: 14 residues. Germline CDR1 MNHEY, CDR2 SMNVEV (reference sequence). CDR3 sequence (DNA): TGTGCCAGCAGTGGACAGGGGGCCGTCTACGAGCGGTACTTC. This sequence encodes CASSGQGAVYERYF.

The chain has TRBV7-6 and TRBJ1-5, with unresolved D. This CDR3 spans 13 amino acids. The V gene's germline CDR1 is SGHVS and CDR2 FNYEAQ. Trimming took 1 base from V and 6 from J, leaving 7 bases between them. This CDR3 is CASSLDDGQPQHF. In DNA form, the CDR3 reads TGTGCCAGCAGCTTAGATGATGGTCAGCCCCAGCATTTT.

This clonotype showed up just a few times. The chain couples TRBV6-1 to TRBJ1-1; maybe TRBD1 (5 bases). Looked up from germline, CDR1 is MNHNS and CDR2 is SASEGT. The CDR3 totals 18 residues. V gave up 8 bases and J gave up 1 base, with 26 bases separating them. CDR3 bases: TGTGCCAGCGGCCAGGATCTTCTCAGGGAGGGATGGAACACTGAAGCTTTCTTT. It yields the protein CASGQDLLREGWNTEAFF.

The chain is built from TRBV7-9 and TRBJ2-1; TRBD2 matches 9 bases. Germline V gene lookup returns CDR1 SEHNR and CDR2 FQNEAQ (reference sequence). The CDR3 loop spans 16 amino acids. J lost 11 bases, V lost 2 bases, and 13 bases had no gene match. This CDR3 reads CASSLLARGGRLKQFF. The DNA of the CDR3 is TGTGCCAGCAGCTTATTAGCGCGGGGGGGACGATTAAAGCAGTTCTTC.

A few counts support this clonotype. This chain links TRBV12-3 or TRBV12-4 with TRBJ1-2; weak D call: TRBD1 (5 bases). The CDR3 consists of 16 residues. The V gene lost 3 bases and the J gene lost 5 bases, with 19 bases spanning the gap. CDR3 in DNA: TGTGCCAGCAGTTTGAGGCAGGGACTACTCCTTTATGGCTACACCTTC. This sequence encodes CASSLRQGLLLYGYTF.

The rearrangement uses TRBV15 and TRBJ2-6, with 9 bases aligning to TRBD1. V lost 0 bases and J lost 2; bases outside the gene matches: 5. This CDR3 region has 18 residues. CDR1 is LNHNV and CDR2 is YYDKDF in the germline V gene (reference sequence). CDR3 DNA: TGTGCCACCAGCAGAGATCCACAGGGGGCGACTGGGGCCAACGTCCTGACTTTC. Amino acids: CATSRDPQGATGANVLTF.